These 26 T cell receptor beta chains originate from one sample sequenced in a study of blood T cell repertoires in COVID-19. TCRdb keeps only in-frame clones here, not all; method: immunoSEQ multiplex PCR. The top ten clones hold roughly 10% of a sample with about 49,000 clones, 68% of them seen once. The source material was peripheral blood. The receptors come from a woman in her 70s with acute or convalescent COVID-19.

The chain joins TRBV20-1 to TRBJ1-5, with D perhaps TRBD1 (5 bases). Germline values: CDR1 DFQATT, CDR2 SNEGSKA (reference sequence). Trimming left V 3 bases short and J 3 bases short, with 12 bases between. This CDR3 region has 14 residues. CDR3 protein: CSASGRAVNQPQHF. Written as DNA, the CDR3 is TGCAGTGCTAGTGGCAGGGCAGTCAATCAGCCCCAGCATTTT.

The J gene is TRBJ1-2, the V gene TRBV28; possible D gene TRBD1, 6 bases. Deletions cut 6 bases from V and 3 bases from J, with 11 bases between. CDR1 is MDHEN, CDR2 SYDVKM, per germline. CDR3 length: 13 amino acids. CDR3: CASRTGLDYGYTF. CDR3 coding DNA: TGTGCCAGCAGGACAGGCCTGGACTATGGCTACACCTTC.

The chain employs TRBV19 and TRBJ2-1; tentative D call: TRBD2 (6 bases). The CDR3 spans 14 residues. V lost 10 bases to trimming and J lost 4 bases, with 17 bases between them. CDR1 and CDR2 (germline): LNHDA, SQIVND (reference sequence). DNA for the CDR3: TGTGCCACCAGCCGGGACTGGAAATACAATGAGCAGTTCTTC. Translating gives CATSRDWKYNEQFF.

This sequence joins TRBV3-1 (or the pseudogene TRBV3-2) and TRBJ2-2, with TRBD1 matching over 7 bases. V was pared by 0 bases and J by 8 bases, with 12 bases of the junction left unmatched. This CDR3 spans 17 amino acids. The germline V gene encodes CDR1 LGHDT and CDR2 YNNKEL (reference sequence). The chain's CDR3 is CASSQEGIQGTAGELFF. CDR3 nucleotide sequence: TGTGCCAGCAGCCAAGAAGGAATACAGGGGACGGCGGGGGAGCTGTTTTTT.

V usage is TRBV11-2 and J usage is TRBJ1-3, with D hard to call. V was cut by 5 bases and J by 4 bases, with 12 bases left in between. Germline CDR1 reads SGHAT; CDR2 reads FQNNGV. This CDR3 has 14 amino acids. The CDR3 coding sequence is TGTGCCAGCAGCGGAACCGGACTCGGAAACACCATATATTTT. It yields the protein CASSGTGLGNTIYF. Based on the CDR3 plus reference TRBV11-2 and TRBJ1-3, the full variable domain is EAGVAQSPRYKIIEKRQSVAFWCNPISGHATLYWYQQILGQGPKLLIQFQNNGVVDDSQLPKDRFSAERLKGVDSTLKIQPAKLEDSAVYLCASSGTGLGNTIYFGEGSWLTVV.

This clone has more than one count but fewer than ten. The rearrangement links TRBV20-1 to TRBJ2-7; 10 bases fit TRBD1. This CDR3 has 14 amino acids. The junction had 5 bases not matched to a gene; V was cut back by 3 bases and J by 3 bases. From germline, CDR1 is DFQATT and CDR2 SNEGSKA (reference sequence). This CDR3 is CSASRDRGNYEQYF. For the CDR3, the DNA is TGCAGTGCTAGTCGGGACAGGGGAAACTACGAGCAGTACTTC.

The chain carries TRBV19 and TRBJ2-7; TRBD2 agrees at 13 bases. CDR1 and CDR2 (germline): LNHDA, SQIVND (reference sequence). This CDR3 has 15 residues. J gave up 7 bases and V 3 bases, and 6 bases lay outside the gene matches. DNA for the CDR3: TGTGCCAGTAGTATCCCCGGACTAGCGGGAGTTGAGCAGTACTTC. Protein product: CASSIPGLAGVEQYF.

This clone showed up many times. The chain has TRBV9 and TRBJ2-7; TRBD2 matches 8 bases. Germline CDR1 reads SGDLS; CDR2 reads YYNGEE. CDR3 length: 14 residues. J was trimmed by 3 bases and V by 0 bases; bases with no gene match: 2. CDR3 coding DNA: TGTGCCAGCAGCGTAGGGAGCGGGGGCTACGAGCAGTACTTC. It is translated as CASSVGSGGYEQYF.

This chain's CDR3 is CASSKAGGTGELFF. The CDR3 DNA reads as TGTGCCAGCAGTAAAGCGGGGGGCACCGGGGAGCTGTTTTTT. The genes are TRBV28 and TRBJ2-2; 9 bases are a match to TRBD2. Germline assignment: CDR1 MDHEN and CDR2 SYDVKM. The ends lost 5 bases at V and 4 bases at J; junction bases unmatched: 2. The CDR3 runs to 14 residues.

This clone is a singleton in its sample. The chain is built from TRBV18 and TRBJ2-7; no clear D. The CDR3 has 15 residues. CDR1 KGHSH and CDR2 LQKENI come from the germline V gene. V was clipped by 3 bases and J by 0 bases, with 12 bases between them. CDR3 loop: CASSPIGGTSYEQYF. The DNA of the CDR3 is TGTGCCAGCTCACCTATCGGCGGAACCTCCTACGAGCAGTACTTC.

The J gene is TRBJ2-1, the V gene TRBV2; the match to TRBD2 covers 7 bases. Germline values: CDR1 SNHLY, CDR2 FYNNEI. The CDR3 is made up of 17 amino acids. V was clipped by 5 bases and J by 0 bases; unmatched bases: 10. This CDR3 reads CASSPQLAPSSYNEQFF. CDR3 nucleotide sequence: TGTGCCAGCAGTCCCCAACTAGCGCCGAGCTCCTACAATGAGCAGTTCTTC. Full variable domain (remainder filled in from reference TRBV2 and TRBJ2-1): EPEVTQTPSHQVTQMGQEVILRCVPISNHLYFYWYRQILGQKVEFLVSFYNNEISEKSEIFDDQFSVERPDGSNFTLKIRSTKLEDSAMYFCASSPQLAPSSYNEQFFGPGTRLTVL.

The genes are TRBV27 and TRBJ2-1; 11 nucleotides agree with TRBD2. The germline gives CDR1 MNHEY, CDR2 SMNVEV (reference sequence). With V trimmed by 2 bases and J by 5 bases, 2 bases remained unmatched. The CDR3 runs 15 residues. CDR3 DNA: TGTGCCAGCAGTTTAACTAGCGGGGGAAACAATGAGCAGTTCTTC. It yields the protein CASSLTSGGNNEQFF.

The rearrangement uses TRBV19 and TRBJ2-7; maybe TRBD1 (6 bases). This CDR3 has 15 amino acids. V was cut by 4 bases and J by 0 bases, with 13 bases left in between. Looked up from germline, CDR1 is LNHDA and CDR2 is SQIVND (reference sequence). CDR3 in amino acids: CASSTGDSSSYEQYF. DNA for the CDR3: TGTGCCAGTAGTACAGGGGATTCGAGCTCCTACGAGCAGTACTTC.

This sequence joins TRBV7-3 and TRBJ1-6; D is undetermined. V lost 2 bases and J 10 bases, leaving 24 bases between the germline ends. Germline CDR1 reads SGHTA; CDR2 reads FQGTGA. There are 18 residues in the CDR3. The CDR3 spells CASSLSGRQRHPQSPLHF. DNA for the CDR3: TGTGCCAGCAGCTTATCGGGAAGGCAGCGTCACCCACAATCACCCCTCCACTTT.

The rearrangement joins TRBV7-2 to TRBJ2-3; 9 bases match TRBD2. This CDR3 has 18 residues. Germline CDR1 reads SGHTA; CDR2 reads FQGNSA. Trimming removed 2 bases from V and 4 bases from J; junction bases left unmatched: 13. In DNA form, the CDR3 reads TGTGCCAGCAGCTTAACAGTAGCGGGAGTTATAAGCCCAGATACGCAGTATTTT. The encoded protein is CASSLTVAGVISPDTQYF.

The CDR3 loop is CASSVKGDTEAFF. DNA of the CDR3: TGTGCCAGTAGCGTAAAGGGAGACACTGAAGCTTTCTTT. This sequence joins TRBV19 and TRBJ1-1, with D hard to call. This CDR3 has 13 residues. V lost 6 bases and J lost 3, with 11 bases in between. Per germline, CDR1 LNHDA and CDR2 SQIVND (reference sequence). The full variable domain, its missing parts supplied by reference TRBV19 and TRBJ1-1, is DGGITQSPKYLFRKEGQNVTLSCEQNLNHDAMYWYRQDPGQGLRLIYYSQIVNDFQKGDIAEGYSVSREKKESFPLTVTSAQKNPTAFYLCASSVKGDTEAFFGQGTRLTVV.

This clone was seen more than once but under ten times. V is TRBV13 and J is TRBJ2-7; 9 bases are a match to TRBD2. V lost 0 bases to trimming and J lost 2 bases; unmatched junction nucleotides: 2. CDR3 length: 15 amino acids. Germline CDR1 PRHDT, CDR2 FYEKMQ (reference sequence). The CDR3 nucleotides are TGTGCCAGCAGCTTAGGTAGCGGGAGCGCCTACGAGCAGTACTTC. It yields the protein CASSLGSGSAYEQYF.

This clone was detected only once. The J gene is TRBJ2-3, the V gene TRBV9; TRBD2 agrees at 8 bases. J gave up 6 bases and V 0 bases, and 9 bases lay outside the gene matches. The CDR3 has 16 residues. Per the germline V gene, CDR1 is SGDLS and CDR2 is YYNGEE. In nucleotides, the CDR3 is TGTGCCAGCAGCGTAGTCAACGGGGGGGCGGCCGATACGCAGTATTTT. This codes for CASSVVNGGAADTQYF.

Points on this clone: One end of the junction varies from germline; a read error may be responsible. The V gene is TRBV7-6, the J gene TRBJ2-7; D is perhaps TRBD1 (6 bases). The germline V gene has CDR1 SGHVS and CDR2 FNYEAQ. The CDR3 has 13 amino acids. The CDR3 DNA reads as TGTGCCACCAGCCGACAGGCAGCCTACGAGCAGTACTTC. This sequence encodes CATSRQAAYEQYF.

This clone was seen a handful of times. This chain joins TRBV5-1 and TRBJ2-1, with D maybe TRBD1 (5 bases). With 0 bases removed from V and 1 base from J, the gap between germline ends came to 5 bases. This CDR3 spans 14 amino acids. From germline, CDR1 is SGHRS and CDR2 YFSETQ. The CDR3 DNA sequence: TGCGCCAGCAGCTTGGGACAGTCCTACAATGAGCAGTTCTTC. Translating gives CASSLGQSYNEQFF.

The rearrangement joins TRBV28 to TRBJ2-2, with D possibly matching TRBD1 (6 bases). The length of the CDR3 is 14 residues. CDR1 is MDHEN, CDR2 SYDVKM, per germline. Trimming took off 6 bases at V and 6 bases at J, with 14 bases between the two ends. CDR3 sequence: CASRGTAGAGELFF. In DNA, the CDR3 is TGTGCCAGCAGGGGAACCGCAGGGGCCGGGGAGCTGTTTTTT.

The chain recombines TRBV19 with TRBJ2-5; tentative D call: TRBD1 (6 bases). Looked up from germline, CDR1 is LNHDA and CDR2 is SQIVND (reference sequence). V was clipped by 4 bases and J by 3 bases, with 9 bases between them. The CDR3 contains 13 residues. DNA of the CDR3: TGTGCCAGTAGTAGGACAGTGAAAGAGACCCAGTACTTC. It yields the protein CASSRTVKETQYF.

The chain couples TRBV28 to TRBJ1-2; a weak D match, TRBD1 (5 bases). This CDR3 comprises 13 residues. The V end was cut by 6 bases, the J end by 0 bases, with 8 bases between. Germline V lookup: CDR1 MDHEN, CDR2 SYDVKM. The CDR3 coding sequence is TGTGCCAGCAGGCCGACAGCTAACTATGGCTACACCTTC. This encodes CASRPTANYGYTF.

J is TRBJ1-2 and V is TRBV11-2; D is undetermined. The V gene's germline CDR1 is SGHAT and CDR2 FQNNGV. V lost 5 bases, J lost 1 base, and 8 bases lay in between. The CDR3 extends over 13 amino acids. CDR3 DNA: TGTGCCAGCAGCCAAAACAATAACTATGGCTACACCTTC. Protein sequence: CASSQNNNYGYTF.

The chain couples TRBV30 to TRBJ2-1; D remains ambiguous. The germline CDR1 and CDR2 sequences are GTSNPN and SVGIG (reference sequence). The CDR3 loop spans 14 amino acids. With 1 base removed from V and 2 bases from J, the gap between germline ends came to 9 bases. The CDR3 nucleotides are TGTGCCTGGAGTGCGATAGCAGCCTACAATGAGCAGTTCTTC. Its translation: CAWSAIAAYNEQFF.

Ten or more counts support this clone. V is TRBV2 and J is TRBJ2-7, with D possibly being TRBD2 (5 bases). The V and J ends lost 6 bases and 6 bases respectively, with 15 bases between them. The CDR3 has 13 residues. Germline V gene sequence: CDR1 SNHLY, CDR2 FYNNEI. The CDR3 region is CASSRLGVREQYF. CDR3 sequence (DNA): TGTGCCAGCAGCAGACTCGGGGTTCGCGAGCAGTACTTC. The entire variable domain, with the rest obtained from reference TRBV2 and TRBJ2-7, is as follows: EPEVTQTPSHQVTQMGQEVILRCVPISNHLYFYWYRQILGQKVEFLVSFYNNEISEKSEIFDDQFSVERPDGSNFTLKIRSTKLEDSAMYFCASSRLGVREQYFGPGTRLTVT.